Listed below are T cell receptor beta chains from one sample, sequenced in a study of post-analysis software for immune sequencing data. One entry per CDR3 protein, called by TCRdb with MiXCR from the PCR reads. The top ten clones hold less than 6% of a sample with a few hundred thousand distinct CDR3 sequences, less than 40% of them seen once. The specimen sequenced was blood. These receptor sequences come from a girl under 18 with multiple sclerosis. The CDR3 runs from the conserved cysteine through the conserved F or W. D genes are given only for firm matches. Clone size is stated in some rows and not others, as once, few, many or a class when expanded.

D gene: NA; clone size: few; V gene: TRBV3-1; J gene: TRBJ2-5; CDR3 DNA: TGTGCCAGCAGCCAAGTGGCGAGTGGGGAGACCCAGTACTTC; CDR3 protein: CASSQVASGETQYF
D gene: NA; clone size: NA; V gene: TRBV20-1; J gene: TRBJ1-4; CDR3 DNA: TGCAGTGCTAGAAGCGCTAATGAAAAACTGTTTTTT; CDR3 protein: CSARSANEKLFF
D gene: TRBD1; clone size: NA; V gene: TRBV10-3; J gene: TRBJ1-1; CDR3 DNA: TGTGCCATCAGGGCAGGGGGCAAAGTGCAAACTGAAGCTTTCTTT; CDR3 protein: CAIRAGGKVQTEAFF
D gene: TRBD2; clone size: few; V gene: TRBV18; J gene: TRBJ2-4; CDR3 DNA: TGTGCCAGCTCCTCGGGGGGCAAAAACATTCAGTACTTC; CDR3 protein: CASSSGGKNIQYF
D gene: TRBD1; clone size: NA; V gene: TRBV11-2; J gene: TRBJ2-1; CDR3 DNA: TGTGCCAGCAGATCCGGGACAGGGTCACACAATGAGCAGTTCTTC; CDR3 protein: CASRSGTGSHNEQFF
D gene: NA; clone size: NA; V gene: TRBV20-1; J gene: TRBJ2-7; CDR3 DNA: TGCAGTGCTAGAGTATCAGGGACCTACGAGCAGTACTTC; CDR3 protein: CSARVSGTYEQYF
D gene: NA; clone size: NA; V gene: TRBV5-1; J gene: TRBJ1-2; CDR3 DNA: TGCGCCACGCCCCCCCCGGGGTTTAACTATGGCTACACCTTC; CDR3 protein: CATPPPGFNYGYTF
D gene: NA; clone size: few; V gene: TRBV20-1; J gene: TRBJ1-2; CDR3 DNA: TGCAGTGCTAGAGATGGGGGCGCCTCGTATGGCTACACCTTC; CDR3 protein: CSARDGGASYGYTF
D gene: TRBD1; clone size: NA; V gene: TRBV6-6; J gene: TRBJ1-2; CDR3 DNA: TGTGCCAGCAGTTATACAGGGGCGAGTAACTATGGCTACACCTTC; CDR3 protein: CASSYTGASNYGYTF
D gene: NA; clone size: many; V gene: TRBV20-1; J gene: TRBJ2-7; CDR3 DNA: TGCAGTGCTAGAGATCGGGACGAGCAGTACTTC; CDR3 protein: CSARDRDEQYF
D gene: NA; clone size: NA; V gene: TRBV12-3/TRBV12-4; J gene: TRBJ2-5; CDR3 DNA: TGTGCCAGCAGTTTCGGGTATCAAGAGACCCAGTACTTC; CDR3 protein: CASSFGYQETQYF
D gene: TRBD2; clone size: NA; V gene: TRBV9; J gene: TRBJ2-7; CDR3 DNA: TGTGCCAGCAGCCCTAGTGGGAGGGGCTCCTACGAGCAGTACTTC; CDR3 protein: CASSPSGRGSYEQYF
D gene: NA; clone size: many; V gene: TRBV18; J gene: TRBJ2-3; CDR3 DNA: TGTGCCAGCTCACCCGGTGGGACTAGCACAGATACGCAGTATTTT; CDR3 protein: CASSPGGTSTDTQYF
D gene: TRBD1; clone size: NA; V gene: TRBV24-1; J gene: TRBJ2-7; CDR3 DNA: TGTGCCACCAGTGACCCAGGGACAGGTCGGTACGAGCAGTACTTC; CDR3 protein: CATSDPGTGRYEQYF
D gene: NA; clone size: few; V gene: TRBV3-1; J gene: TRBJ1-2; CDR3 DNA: TGTGCCAGCAGCCGAACCCGGGATCGAAACTATGGCTACACCTTC; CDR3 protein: CASSRTRDRNYGYTF
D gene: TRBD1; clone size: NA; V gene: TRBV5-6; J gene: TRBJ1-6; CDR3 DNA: TGTGCCAGCAGCCAGAGAACAGGGGGCGTCTATAATTCACCCCTCCACTTT; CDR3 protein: CASSQRTGGVYNSPLHF
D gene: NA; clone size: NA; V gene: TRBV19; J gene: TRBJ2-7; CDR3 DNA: TGTGCCAGTAGTCCGCCAGGGGAGGCCTACGAGCAGTACTTC; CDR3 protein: CASSPPGEAYEQYF
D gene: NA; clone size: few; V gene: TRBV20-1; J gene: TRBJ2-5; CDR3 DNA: TGCAGTGCTAGAGATTCCCGGAGCCAAGAGACCCAGTACTTC; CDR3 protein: CSARDSRSQETQYF
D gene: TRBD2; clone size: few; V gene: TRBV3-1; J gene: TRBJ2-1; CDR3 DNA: TGTGCCAGTGGGACTAGCGGTAATGAGCAGTTCTTC; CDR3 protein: CASGTSGNEQFF
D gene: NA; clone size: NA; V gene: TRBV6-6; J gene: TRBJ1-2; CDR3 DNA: TGTGCCAGCAGTTGGGGACGGAACTATGGCTACACCTTC; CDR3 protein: CASSWGRNYGYTF
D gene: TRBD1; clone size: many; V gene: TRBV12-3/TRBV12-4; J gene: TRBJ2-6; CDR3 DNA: TGTGCCAGCAGCACCGGGACAGCCGGGGCCAACGTCCTGACTTTC; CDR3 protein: CASSTGTAGANVLTF
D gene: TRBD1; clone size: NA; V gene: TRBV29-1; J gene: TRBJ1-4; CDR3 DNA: TGCAGCGTAGCCGGGACAGGGTTCAATGAAAAACGGTTTTTT; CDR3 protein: CSVAGTGFNEKRFF
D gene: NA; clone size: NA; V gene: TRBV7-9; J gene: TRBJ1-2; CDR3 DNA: TGTGCCAGCAGCGAGGAGAAGGGCTATGGCTACACCTTC; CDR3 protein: CASSEEKGYGYTF
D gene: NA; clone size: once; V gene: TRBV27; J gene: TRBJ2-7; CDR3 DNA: TGTACCAGCAGTTTCTGGCAGGGACCCTACGAGCAGTACTTC; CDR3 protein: CTSSFWQGPYEQYF
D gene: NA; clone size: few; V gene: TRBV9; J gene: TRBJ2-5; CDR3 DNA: TGTGCCAGCAGCGTAGCGGGTATCCAAGAGACCCAGTACTTC; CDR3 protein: CASSVAGIQETQYF
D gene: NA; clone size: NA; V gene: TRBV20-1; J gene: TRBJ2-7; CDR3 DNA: TGCAGTGCCCCCGGACAGCCTACCTTCTACGAGCAGTACTTC; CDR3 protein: CSAPGQPTFYEQYF
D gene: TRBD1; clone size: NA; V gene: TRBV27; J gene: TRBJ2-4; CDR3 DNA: TGTGCCAGCAGTTTAGGTTTGAGGGGGCGACGCGAAGAGCAGTACTTC; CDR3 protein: CASSLGLRGRREEQYF
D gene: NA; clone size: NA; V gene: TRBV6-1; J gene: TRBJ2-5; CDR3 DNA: TGTGCCAGCAGCCCGGGACTTACCGAGACCCAGTACTTC; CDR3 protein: CASSPGLTETQYF
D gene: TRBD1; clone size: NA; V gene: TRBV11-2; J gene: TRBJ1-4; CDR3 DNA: TGTGCCAGCAGCCAAATTAAGGGGGCAGGTGAAAAACTGTTTTTT; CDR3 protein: CASSQIKGAGEKLFF
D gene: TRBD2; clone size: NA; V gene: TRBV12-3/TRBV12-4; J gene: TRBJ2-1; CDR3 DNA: TGTGCCAGCAGTTTAACTAGCGGGAGTACTCACAATGAGCAGTTCTTC; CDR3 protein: CASSLTSGSTHNEQFF
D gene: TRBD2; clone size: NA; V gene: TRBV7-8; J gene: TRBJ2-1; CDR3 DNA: TGTGCCTGCAGCCCGGGGGGTTTCAGCTACAATGAGCAGTTCTTC; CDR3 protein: CACSPGGFSYNEQFF
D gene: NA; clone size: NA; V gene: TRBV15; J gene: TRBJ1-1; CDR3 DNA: TGTGCCACCACCATCGGGCCACAGTCCGCTGAAGCTTTCTTT; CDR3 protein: CATTIGPQSAEAFF
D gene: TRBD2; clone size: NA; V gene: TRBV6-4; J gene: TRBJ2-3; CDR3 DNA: TGTGCCAGCAGTCCGCTAGCGGGGGGTTACACAGATACGCAGTATTTT; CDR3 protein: CASSPLAGGYTDTQYF
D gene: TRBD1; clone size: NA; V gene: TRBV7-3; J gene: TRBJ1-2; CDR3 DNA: TGTGCCAGCAGCCCACAGGGGGGCCATGGCTACACCTTC; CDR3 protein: CASSPQGGHGYTF
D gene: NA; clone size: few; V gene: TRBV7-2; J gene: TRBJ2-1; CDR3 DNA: TGTGCCAGCAGTTTAGGGGGGGGGTTTCAGTTCTTC; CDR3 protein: CASSLGGGFQFF
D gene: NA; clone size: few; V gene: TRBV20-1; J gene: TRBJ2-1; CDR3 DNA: TGCAGTGCTAGAGATAAGGGGCGGGCGGAGAGGAATGAGCAGTTCTTC; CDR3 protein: CSARDKGRAERNEQFF
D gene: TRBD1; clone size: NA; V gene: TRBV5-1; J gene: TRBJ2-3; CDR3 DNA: TGCGCCAGCAGCTTCCGGGACAGAAGCACAGATACGCAGTATTTT; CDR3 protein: CASSFRDRSTDTQYF
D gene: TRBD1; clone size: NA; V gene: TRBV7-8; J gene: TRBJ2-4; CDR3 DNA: TGTGCCAGCAGCCCCAGGACAGGGGTAGCCAAAAACATTCAGTACTTC; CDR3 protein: CASSPRTGVAKNIQYF
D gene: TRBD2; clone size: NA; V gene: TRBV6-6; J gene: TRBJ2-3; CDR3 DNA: TGTGCCAGCACCTCACTCCGGGCTAGCGGTACAGATACGCAGTATTTT; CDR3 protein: CASTSLRASGTDTQYF
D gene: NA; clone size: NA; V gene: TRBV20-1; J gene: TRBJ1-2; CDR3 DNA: TGCAGTGCTAGAGTGGCTGTAGGACGCAGAACTAACTATGGCTACACCTTC; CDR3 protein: CSARVAVGRRTNYGYTF
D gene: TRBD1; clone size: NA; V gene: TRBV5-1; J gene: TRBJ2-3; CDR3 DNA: TGCGCCAGCAGCACGCGGACAGGGAGGACTAGCACAGATACGCAGTATTTT; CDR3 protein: CASSTRTGRTSTDTQYF
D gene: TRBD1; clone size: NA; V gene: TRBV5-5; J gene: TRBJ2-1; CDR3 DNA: TGTGCCAGCAGCTTGGTGGGGACAGGGACCCCCTACAATGAGCAGTTCTTC; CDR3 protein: CASSLVGTGTPYNEQFF
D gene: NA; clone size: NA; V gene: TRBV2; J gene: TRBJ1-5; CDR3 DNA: TGTGCCAGCAGTGACATTGGCAGGGAAATGCCCCAGCATTTT; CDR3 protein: CASSDIGREMPQHF
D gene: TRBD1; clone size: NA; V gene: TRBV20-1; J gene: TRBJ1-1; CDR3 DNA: TGCAGTGCTCCCGACTTCTTTAACAGGGGAGGTATCACTGAAGCTTTCTTT; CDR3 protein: CSAPDFFNRGGITEAFF
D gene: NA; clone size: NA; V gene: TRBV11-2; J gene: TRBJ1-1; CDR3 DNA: TGTGCCAGCAGCCCCGGCAGCAGGCGGGCTGAAGCTTTCTTT; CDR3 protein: CASSPGSRRAEAFF
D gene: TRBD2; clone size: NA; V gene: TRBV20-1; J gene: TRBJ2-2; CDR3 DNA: TGCAGTGCTAATCTGGCTAGCGGGGGGAACACCGGGGAGCTGTTTTTT; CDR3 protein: CSANLASGGNTGELFF
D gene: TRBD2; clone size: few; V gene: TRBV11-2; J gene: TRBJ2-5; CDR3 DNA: TGTGCCAGCAGCTTACTAACCGGGACTAGGGAAGAGACCCGGTACTTC; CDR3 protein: CASSLLTGTREETRYF
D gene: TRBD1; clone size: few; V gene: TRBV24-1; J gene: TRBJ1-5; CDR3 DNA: TGTGCCACCAGTGATTCGACCGGGACAGGGGACGATCAGCCCCAGCATTTT; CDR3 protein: CATSDSTGTGDDQPQHF
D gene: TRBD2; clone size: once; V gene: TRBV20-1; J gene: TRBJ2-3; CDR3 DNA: TGCAGTGCTAGTGATTCCAACGGGGGGAGTGATACGCAGTATTTT; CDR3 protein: CSASDSNGGSDTQYF
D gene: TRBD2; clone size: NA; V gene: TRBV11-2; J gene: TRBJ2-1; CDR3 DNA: TGTGCCAGCAGCTTGGGGCGGGGAAGCGGGGGGTTTAGCTCCTACAATGAGCAGTTCTTC; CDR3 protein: CASSLGRGSGGFSSYNEQFF
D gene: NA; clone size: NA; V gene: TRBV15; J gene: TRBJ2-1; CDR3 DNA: TGTGCCACCAGCAGAGACCCGACAGTGAACAATGAGCAGTTCTTC; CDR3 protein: CATSRDPTVNNEQFF